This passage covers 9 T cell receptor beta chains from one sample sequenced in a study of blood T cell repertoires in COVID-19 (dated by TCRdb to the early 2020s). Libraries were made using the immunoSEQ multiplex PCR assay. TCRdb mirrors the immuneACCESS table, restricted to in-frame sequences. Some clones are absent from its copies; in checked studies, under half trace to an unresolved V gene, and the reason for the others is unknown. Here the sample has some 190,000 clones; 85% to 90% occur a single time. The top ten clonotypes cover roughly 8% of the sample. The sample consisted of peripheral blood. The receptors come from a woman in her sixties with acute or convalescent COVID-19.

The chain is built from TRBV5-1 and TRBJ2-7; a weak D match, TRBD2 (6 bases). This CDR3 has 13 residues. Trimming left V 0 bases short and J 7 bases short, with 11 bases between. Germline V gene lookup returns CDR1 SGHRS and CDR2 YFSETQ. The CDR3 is CASSLESAGEQYV. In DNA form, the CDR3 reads TGCGCCAGCAGCTTGGAGTCGGCGGGGGAGCAGTACGTC.

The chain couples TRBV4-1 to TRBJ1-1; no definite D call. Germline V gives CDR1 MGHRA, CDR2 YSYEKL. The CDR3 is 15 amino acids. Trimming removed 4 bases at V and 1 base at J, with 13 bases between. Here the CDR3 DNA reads TGCGCCAGCAGCCGTAGTCAGGCAGCGAACACTGAAGCTTTCTTT. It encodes CASSRSQAANTEAFF.

For the CDR3, the DNA is TGTGCCAGCAGACAGGGCTGGAACACTGAAGCTTTCTTT. Translating it yields CASRQGWNTEAFF. The chain uses TRBV19 and TRBJ1-1, with 7 bases identical to TRBD1. The CDR3 has 13 residues. Trimming removed 9 bases from V and 1 base from J; junction bases left unmatched: 5. Germline CDR1 is LNHDA and CDR2 is SQIVND (reference sequence).

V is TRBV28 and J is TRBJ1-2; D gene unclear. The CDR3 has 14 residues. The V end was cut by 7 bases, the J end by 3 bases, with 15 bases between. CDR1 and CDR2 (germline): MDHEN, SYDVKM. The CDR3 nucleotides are TGTGCCAGCAATCCGGCGGGAAACGACTATGGCTACACCTTC. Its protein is CASNPAGNDYGYTF.

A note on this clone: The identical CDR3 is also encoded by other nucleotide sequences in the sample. The CDR3 is CASRLGYSYEQYF. CDR3 DNA sequence: TGTGCCAGTCGCCTCGGGTACTCCTACGAGCAGTACTTC. This chain links TRBV27 with TRBJ2-7, with D unclear. The germline CDR1 and CDR2 sequences are MNHEY and SMNVEV (reference sequence). The CDR3 is 13 amino acids. With 9 bases removed from V and 0 bases from J, the gap between germline ends came to 12 bases.

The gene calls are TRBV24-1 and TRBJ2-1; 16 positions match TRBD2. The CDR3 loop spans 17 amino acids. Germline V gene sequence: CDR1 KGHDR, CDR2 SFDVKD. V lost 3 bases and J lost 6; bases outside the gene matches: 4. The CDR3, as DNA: TGTGCCACCAGTGATGGGACTAGCGGGAGGGCCGGCAATGAGCAGTTCTTC. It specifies CATSDGTSGRAGNEQFF.

The CDR3 here is CASRTFREGDEQFF. The CDR3 coding sequence is TGTGCCAGCAGGACCTTTCGAGAGGGCGATGAGCAGTTCTTC. The V and J genes are TRBV27 and TRBJ2-1, with a possible D match to TRBD2 (5 bases). CDR1 and CDR2 (germline): MNHEY, SMNVEV (reference sequence). The CDR3 runs 14 residues. The germline V and J ends were trimmed by 6 bases and 8 bases, with 17 bases remaining between them.

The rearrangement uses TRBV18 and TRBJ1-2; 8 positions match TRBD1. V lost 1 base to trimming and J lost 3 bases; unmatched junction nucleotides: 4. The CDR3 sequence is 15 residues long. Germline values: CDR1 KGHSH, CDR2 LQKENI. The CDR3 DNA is TGTGCCAGCTCACCACTTCAGGGGGCCGACTATGGCTACACCTTC. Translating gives CASSPLQGADYGYTF.

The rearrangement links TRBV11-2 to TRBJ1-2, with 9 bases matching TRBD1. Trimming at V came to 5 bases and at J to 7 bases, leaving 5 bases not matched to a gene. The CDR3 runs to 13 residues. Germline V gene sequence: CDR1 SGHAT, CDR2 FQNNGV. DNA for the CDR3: TGTGCCAGCAGCCTCGACAGGGGGACTGGCTACACCTTC. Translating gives CASSLDRGTGYTF. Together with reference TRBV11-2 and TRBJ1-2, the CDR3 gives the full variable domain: EAGVAQSPRYKIIEKRQSVAFWCNPISGHATLYWYQQILGQGPKLLIQFQNNGVVDDSQLPKDRFSAERLKGVDSTLKIQPAKLEDSAVYLCASSLDRGTGYTFGSGTRLTVV.